The 30 T cell receptor beta chains reported below all come from one sample, sequenced in a study of blood T cells in healthy people across ages. Together with a sample-barcoded 5' primer, a J-beta primer mix was included in a second PCR lasting roughly 6 to 12 cycles. Each CDR3 protein is one row after TCRdb ran MiXCR on the 5' RACE reads. The data hold 1.5 million to 2 million distinct CDR3 sequences, with around 35% observed a single time. Sequencing input: blood. These receptors were obtained from a woman aged 25 to 39 in good health.

CDR3 amino acids: CASSDRDFRTDTQYF. As DNA, the CDR3 is TGTGCCAGCAGCGACCGGGACTTCCGCACAGATACGCAGTATTTT. The V call is TRBV9, the J call TRBJ2-3; the D gene is possibly TRBD2 (6 bases). Germline-derived CDR1 and CDR2 are SGDLS and YYNGEE. V was trimmed by 3 bases and J by 1 base, leaving 12 bases between them. The length of the CDR3 is 15 residues. The variable domain in full, with the rest retrieved from reference TRBV9 and TRBJ2-3, is DSGVTQTPKHLITATGQRVTLRCSPRSGDLSVYWYQQSLDQGLQFLIQYYNGEERAKGNILERFSAQQFPDLHSELNLSSLELGDSALYFCASSDRDFRTDTQYFGPGTRLTVL.

This clonotype showed up just a few times. The CDR3 protein is CASSFSLADNEQFF. CDR3 nucleotide sequence: TGTGCCAGCAGCTTTTCTCTCGCGGACAATGAGCAGTTCTTC. This chain joins TRBV7-9 and TRBJ2-1; D not certain. V lost 3 bases and J 5 bases, leaving 11 bases between the germline ends. The germline V gene encodes CDR1 SEHNR and CDR2 FQNEAQ (reference sequence). The length of the CDR3 is 14 residues.

CDR3 sequence: CASSLGTYEQFF. The CDR3 coding sequence is TGTGCCAGCAGTTTAGGAACATATGAGCAGTTCTTC. The rearrangement joins TRBV12-3 or TRBV12-4 to TRBJ2-1; no firm D call. The V gene lost 1 base and the J gene lost 8 bases, with 6 bases spanning the gap. The CDR3 has 12 residues.

This clonotype was counted a few times. The chain links TRBV28 to TRBJ2-1, with 9 positions matching TRBD1. The V and J ends lost 5 bases and 0 bases, in that order; junction bases with no gene match: 5. Looked up from germline, CDR1 is MDHEN and CDR2 is SYDVKM. The CDR3 runs 16 residues. The CDR3 loop reads CASSTRQGVSYNEQFF. CDR3 DNA sequence: TGTGCCAGCAGTACTCGACAGGGGGTCTCCTACAATGAGCAGTTCTTC. Together with reference TRBV28 and TRBJ2-1, the CDR3 gives the full variable domain: DVKVTQSSRYLVKRTGEKVFLECVQDMDHENMFWYRQDPGLGLRLIYFSYDVKMKEKGDIPEGYSVSREKKERFSLILESASTNQTSMYLCASSTRQGVSYNEQFFGPGTRLTVL.

This clonotype was seen a few times. J is TRBJ1-2 and V is TRBV4-2; possible D gene TRBD1, 5 bases. This CDR3 region has 15 residues. V shed 0 bases and J shed 5 bases, with 13 bases lying between them. CDR1 is LGHNA and CDR2 is YNFKEQ in the germline V gene. The CDR3: CASSQDPGGAYGYTF. In DNA, the CDR3 is TGTGCCAGCAGCCAAGATCCCGGGGGAGCGTATGGCTACACCTTC.

The V and J genes are TRBV7-9 and TRBJ1-1; no reliable D call. Trimming took off 0 bases at V and 8 bases at J, with 10 bases between the two ends. The V gene's germline CDR1 is SEHNR and CDR2 FQNEAQ (reference sequence). The CDR3 is 13 amino acids. CDR3: CASSLAPAEEAFF. The CDR3 nucleotides are TGTGCCAGCAGCTTAGCCCCGGCAGAGGAAGCTTTCTTT. Full variable domain (missing parts from reference TRBV7-9 and TRBJ1-1): DTGVSQNPRHKITKRGQNVTFRCDPISEHNRLYWYRQTLGQGPEFLTYFQNEAQLEKSRLLSDRFSAERPKGSFSTLEIQRTEQGDSAMYLCASSLAPAEEAFFGQGTRLTVV.

The genes are TRBV27 and TRBJ2-7, with 8 bases that match TRBD1. Per germline, CDR1 MNHEY and CDR2 SMNVEV (reference sequence). This CDR3 spans 15 amino acids. J gave up 0 bases and V 7 bases, and 8 bases lay outside the gene matches. The CDR3 bases are TGTGCCAGCACCGCTCGGACAGGGAGCTCCTACGAGCAGTACTTC. Amino acids: CASTARTGSSYEQYF.

This clonotype was seen more than once but under ten times. V usage is TRBV5-6 and J usage is TRBJ2-5, with 11 bases aligning to TRBD2. Germline CDR1 and CDR2: SGHDT and YYEEEE. The CDR3 runs 14 residues. With 6 bases clipped from V and 4 bases from J, the junction kept 5 bases outside the gene matches. DNA of the CDR3: TGTGCCAGCAAGCCAGGACTAGCGGGAGAGACCCAGTACTTC. Residues: CASKPGLAGETQYF.

This chain links TRBV9 with TRBJ1-2, with TRBD1 identical over 7 bases. Germline CDR1 and CDR2: SGDLS and YYNGEE. This CDR3 has 15 amino acids. V shed 5 bases, J shed 2 bases, and the junction held 9 bases outside the gene matches. CDR3 DNA sequence: TGTGCCAGCAGTGCCGGGACAGCACTAAACTATGGCTACACCTTC. Amino acid sequence: CASSAGTALNYGYTF.

V gene TRBV2 combines with J gene TRBJ2-7; D is possibly TRBD1 or TRBD2 (5 bases each). CDR1 SNHLY and CDR2 FYNNEI come from the germline V gene. The CDR3 length is 14 residues. V gave up 6 bases and J gave up 6 bases, with 18 bases separating them. CDR3 loop: CASRDRGEASEQYF. The CDR3 nucleotides read TGTGCCAGCAGAGACCGGGGCGAAGCTTCCGAGCAGTACTTC.

The chain links TRBV27 to TRBJ1-5; unclear D gene. This CDR3 contains 15 residues. Germline V gene data show CDR1 as MNHEY and CDR2 as SMNVEV (reference sequence). The V and J ends lost 5 bases and 6 bases respectively, with 17 bases between them. Here the CDR3 DNA reads TGTGCCAGCAGTCTCGGTTCAGGATTTCGTCAGCCCCAGCATTTT. It translates to CASSLGSGFRQPQHF.

Ten or more counts support this clonotype. V and J are TRBV18 and TRBJ2-7; D gene unclear. CDR1 and CDR2 from the germline V gene are KGHSH and LQKENI. CDR3 size: 14 residues. The V end was cut by 4 bases, the J end by 6 bases, with 16 bases between. The CDR3 region is CASSLPGQSSEQYF. DNA for the CDR3: TGTGCCAGCTCACTCCCGGGCCAGTCGAGCGAGCAGTACTTC.

This clonotype appeared a few times. The J gene is TRBJ1-5, the V gene TRBV25-1; TRBD1 matches 7 bases. J gave up 13 bases and V 4 bases, and 7 bases lay outside the gene matches. The CDR3 is 12 amino acids. Germline V gene sequence: CDR1 MGHDK, CDR2 SYGVNS. The CDR3 DNA follows: TGTGCCAGCAGTGGTAACAGGGGTCGACAGCATTTT. Protein: CASSGNRGRQHF.

This clonotype appeared a few times. This rearrangement joins TRBV6-6 to TRBJ2-7, with D uncertain. V lost 3 bases and J 0 bases, leaving 12 bases between the germline ends. Germline V gene data show CDR1 as MNHNY and CDR2 as SVGAGI (reference sequence). The CDR3 has 15 amino acids. The CDR3 DNA reads as TGTGCCAGCAGTTATGTTGCTGAAAGCTCCTACGAGCAGTACTTC. This sequence encodes CASSYVAESSYEQYF.

This clonotype was observed a handful of times. The gene calls are TRBV11-2 and TRBJ2-5; D remains unclear. CDR3 length: 15 amino acids. V was pared by 2 bases and J by 5 bases, with 15 bases between. From germline, CDR1 is SGHAT and CDR2 FQNNGV. Here the CDR3 reads CASSLYPLMGETQYF. The CDR3 nucleotides read TGTGCCAGCAGCTTATATCCCCTTATGGGCGAGACCCAGTACTTC.

This clonotype was counted ten times or more. The chain links TRBV4-2 to TRBJ2-1; D ambiguous. Trimming took off 0 bases at V and 6 bases at J, with 3 bases between the two ends. The germline CDR1 and CDR2 sequences are LGHNA and YNFKEQ. CDR3 length: 12 residues. The CDR3 region is CASSQEGNEQFF. CDR3 coding DNA: TGTGCCAGCAGCCAAGAAGGCAATGAGCAGTTCTTC.

V usage is TRBV4-1 and J usage is TRBJ2-7, with D possibly matching TRBD1 (8 bases). The germline V gene has CDR1 MGHRA and CDR2 YSYEKL. V was cut by 4 bases and J by 7 bases, with 23 bases left in between. The CDR3 consists of 16 residues. Written as DNA, the CDR3 is TGCGCCAGCAGCCCAGGGGGGGGGACAGGACCTTATGAGCAGTACTTC. This codes for CASSPGGGTGPYEQYF.

This clonotype was counted only a few times. The chain employs TRBV12-3 or TRBV12-4 and TRBJ1-1; D call uncertain. The germline V and J ends were trimmed by 6 bases and 7 bases, with 9 bases remaining between them. The length of the CDR3 is 11 residues. The CDR3: CASRGRGEAFF. The CDR3, as DNA: TGTGCCAGCAGGGGTAGAGGTGAAGCTTTCTTT.

The V gene is TRBV7-2, the J gene TRBJ2-5; 13 bases are shared with TRBD2. CDR1 and CDR2 from the germline V gene are SGHTA and FQGNSA. There are 15 residues in the CDR3. Losses at the gene ends were 5 bases for V and 5 bases for J; bases not matched to a gene: 5. The chain's CDR3 is CASSTSGGALETQYF. In nucleotides, the CDR3 is TGTGCCAGCAGCACTAGCGGGGGGGCCCTGGAGACCCAGTACTTC.

This clonotype was observed a handful of times. V gene TRBV9 combines with J gene TRBJ1-2; TRBD1 matches at 8 bases. This CDR3 has 13 amino acids. The V segment lost 4 bases and the J segment 8 bases; nucleotides outside the gene matches: 7. Germline-derived CDR1 and CDR2 are SGDLS and YYNGEE. CDR3 nucleotides: TGTGCCAGCAGCTTTAGGACAGGGTGGGGCTACACCTTC. Amino acids: CASSFRTGWGYTF.

The J gene is TRBJ2-3, the V gene TRBV7-9, with D maybe TRBD1 (5 bases). The CDR3 consists of 17 residues. The germline CDR1 and CDR2 sequences are SEHNR and FQNEAQ (reference sequence). Trimming removed 5 bases at V and 1 base at J, with 19 bases between. The CDR3: CASSRSRGQGGTDTQYF. The CDR3, as DNA: TGTGCCAGCAGCCGTTCACGAGGCCAGGGTGGCACAGATACGCAGTATTTT.

This clonotype was counted only a few times. The chain employs TRBV4-1 and TRBJ2-6, with TRBD2 identical over 8 bases. CDR1 is MGHRA, CDR2 YSYEKL, per germline. Unmatched junction bases numbered 6, after V lost 1 base and J lost 4 bases. The CDR3 loop spans 17 amino acids. The CDR3 DNA reads TGCGCCAGCAGCCAAGGGAGCGGGGGAGGAGGGGCCAACGTCCTGACTTTC. Amino acids: CASSQGSGGGGANVLTF.

The table lists this clonotype with a few counts. V and J are TRBV6-1 and TRBJ2-1; 8 bases align to TRBD2. V lost 3 bases to trimming and J lost 14 bases; unmatched junction nucleotides: 9. Germline CDR1 is MNHNS and CDR2 is SASEGT. This CDR3 comprises 13 residues. DNA for the CDR3: TGTGCCAGCAGTGAGGGGACTAGTGCAGGAAAGTTCTTC. It yields the protein CASSEGTSAGKFF.

This CDR3 reads CSAPLAGGPGTQYF. Here the CDR3 DNA reads TGCAGTGCGCCTCTAGCGGGGGGGCCGGGTACGCAGTATTTT. The chain employs TRBV20-1 and TRBJ2-3; 12 nucleotides match TRBD2. With 6 bases clipped from V and 8 bases from J, the junction kept 9 bases outside the gene matches. The CDR3 consists of 14 residues. Looked up from germline, CDR1 is DFQATT and CDR2 is SNEGSKA (reference sequence).

This clonotype was picked up a small number of times. This chain connects TRBV2 to TRBJ2-7; D may correspond to TRBD1 or TRBD2 (5 bases each). Between the trimmed V and J ends, which lost 7 bases and 2 bases, there was a span of 18 bases. Per germline, CDR1 SNHLY and CDR2 FYNNEI. This CDR3 has 15 residues. Written as DNA, the CDR3 is TGTGCCAGCAAGGAGGAACAGGAAACCACCTACGAGCAGTACTTC. Amino acid sequence: CASKEEQETTYEQYF.

The rearrangement links TRBV7-2 to TRBJ2-4, with TRBD1 matching 10 bases. V was pared by 4 bases and J by 8 bases, with 8 bases of the junction left unmatched. CDR1 is SGHTA, CDR2 FQGNSA, per germline. The CDR3 has 15 amino acids. The CDR3 DNA is TGTGCCAGCAGCTCGTTGACAGGGGGCCCATACATTCAGTACTTC. Translating gives CASSSLTGGPYIQYF.

CDR3: CASSFDWTGGSYEQYF. The CDR3 nucleotides read TGCGCCAGCAGCTTCGACTGGACAGGGGGATCCTACGAGCAGTACTTC. V gene TRBV5-1 combines with J gene TRBJ2-7; 10 positions agree with TRBD1. Losses at the gene ends were 2 bases for V and 1 base for J; bases not matched to a gene: 6. CDR1 is SGHRS, CDR2 YFSETQ, per germline. This CDR3 is 16 amino acids long.

This clonotype occurred many times. This sequence joins TRBV12-3 or TRBV12-4 and TRBJ2-5; TRBD2 agrees at 12 bases. Unmatched junction bases numbered 7, after V lost 3 bases and J lost 5 bases. The CDR3 runs to 16 residues. CDR3 residues: CASSFLAGGPGETQYF. The CDR3 bases are TGTGCCAGCAGTTTCCTAGCGGGAGGGCCGGGGGAGACCCAGTACTTC.

The chain is built from TRBV6-1 and TRBJ2-3, with 7 bases that match TRBD1. J lost 4 bases, V lost 4 bases, and 8 bases had no gene match. The germline gives CDR1 MNHNS, CDR2 SASEGT. The CDR3 extends over 15 amino acids. The CDR3 sequence: CASSAQTGLSDTQYF. CDR3 coding DNA: TGTGCCAGCAGTGCCCAGACAGGGTTGTCAGATACGCAGTATTTT.

This chain links TRBV18 with TRBJ2-3, with 11 positions matching TRBD2. The junction had 13 bases not matched to a gene; V was cut back by 6 bases and J by 2 bases. Germline V gene lookup returns CDR1 KGHSH and CDR2 LQKENI. The CDR3 is made up of 18 amino acids. The CDR3 DNA follows: TGTGCCAGCTCGCCGCAGATCGGGACTAGCGGATCCACAGATACGCAGTATTTT. Translation: CASSPQIGTSGSTDTQYF.